This TCR beta chain appears in the sequencing data of a study of Ad26.COV2.S vaccination and SARS-CoV-2 variants (dated by TCRdb to 2020 to 2023). A note on the overall study: Donors in the vaccine arm were drawn from COV1001, a phase I-IIa trial of Ad26.COV2.S in healthy adults that was multicentre, randomized, double-blind and placebo-controlled. Trial participants were randomized into five groups of five, in which low-dose or high-dose Ad26.COV2.S was given once or twice, or placebo was given on both occasions. Ad26.COV2.S was given intramuscularly at 5x10^10 or 1x10^11 viral particles, as a single shot or as two shots 56 days apart. Blinding of investigators to trial group allocation was maintained during experiments and outcome assessment. TCRbeta repertoire sequencing was used to assess the specificity and breadth of SARS-CoV-2-reactive T cell receptors after Ad26.COV2.S vaccination. A total of some 30 samples were included in the TCR-sequenced set, comprising about 20 Ad26.COV2.S vaccine recipients, 5 placebo recipients and 8 SARS-CoV-2 convalescent individuals. General conclusions and limits of the study: The authors noted that total T cell responses may have been underestimated by the TCR breadth and depth analyses. Spike-specific TCR breadth was higher in Ad26.COV2.S recipients than in placebo recipients (P = 0.0014). The study was not powered for comparison of responses between vaccine doses or regimens. Substantial breadth of spike-specific CD8+ and CD4+ T cell responses was reported after vaccination. Comparable non-spike TCR breadth was observed between vaccine and placebo recipients, consistent with only spike being contained in the vaccine.

The trim is 5 bases for V and 0 bases for J, with a gap of 11 bases between the germline ends. Sequences SGHTA (CDR1) and FQGNSA (CDR2) are obtained from the germline V gene. The CDR3 contains 15 residues, cysteine and phenylalanine counted. Of the read, only the CDR3 DNA is kept; its 45 bases are in frame from base 1. The immunoSEQ Assay was the method used to sequence TCRbeta CDR3 regions. After extraction, genomic DNA underwent amplification by bias-controlled multiplex PCR, followed by high-throughput sequencing. From the authors' description of their analysis: To quantify the absolute abundance of every unique TCRbeta CDR3 region, sequences were collapsed and filtered. T cell fraction was estimated by normalizing TCRbeta template counts to usable DNA, with usable DNA measured through amplification of reference genes found in all nucleated cells. Repertoire TCRs were annotated as SARS-CoV-2-specific by exact matching of V gene, CDR3 amino acid sequence and J gene to a known reactive TCR set. MIRA supplied the reference SARS-CoV-2 TCR set, which was filtered for enrichment in COVID-19-positive ImmuneCODE repertoires so that public or cross-reactive TCRs were removed. Based on the MIRA antigens, annotated TCRs were further analysed at the level of specific ORF or position within ORF. Breadth was defined as the number of annotated unique rearrangements divided by the total number of unique productive rearrangements, and depth was defined as the summed frequency of the annotated unique rearrangements. TCR breadth was compared between groups using two-sided Wilcoxon rank-sum tests. TCRdb obtained this table from immuneACCESS and retained in-frame rearrangements with V and J assigned. These tables miss some clones; where compared with another copy, unresolved V genes account for less than half of the shortfall, and the remainder is unexplained. V, J and clone size reflect that table, while D and trimming were determined from the DNA. This sample holds about 450,000 clones; about 88% were observed only once. The ten largest clones represent 2.5% of the sample.

Notes on this clone: Its antigen remains unidentified. Base qualities are missing; no much larger clone stands one base away.

The treatment or condition label for this specimen denotes: some 20 received Ad26.COV2.S at low or high dose, single or two shots; five or six received placebo; per-sample allocation not given. For vaccine and placebo recipients, repertoires were sequenced using samples collected on day 63 after the first injection. Between 29 July and 7 August 2020, Cohort 1b enrolled about two dozen adults aged 18-55 years at one site in Boston, USA. Ad26.COV2.S consisted of a replication-incompetent adenovirus type 26 vector by which a prefusion-stabilized SARS-CoV-2 spike protein from the original Wuhan strain was expressed.

Here the chain combines TRBV7-2 and TRBJ2-1; no D gene is confidently identified. The TCR originated in a person aged 18-65 years who received the Ad26.COV2.S COVID-19 vaccine or a placebo. The sample in question was peripheral blood, obtained in a trial of Ad26.COV2.S vaccine versus placebo. Here is the DNA: TGTGCCAGCAGCGCCTGGCGAGACTCCTACAATGAGCAGTTCTTC. Translated, this gives CASSAWRDSYNEQFF. When the CDR3 is completed using the reference TRBV7-2 and TRBJ2-1 genes on either side, the full variable domain is GAGVSQSPSNKVTEKGKDVELRCDPISGHTALYWYRQSLGQGLEFLIYFQGNSAPDKSGLPSDRFSAERTGGSVSTLTIQRTQQEDSAVYLCASSAWRDSYNEQFFGPGTRLTVL.